The entry below gives a single T cell receptor beta chain sequence along with its context. The antigen is not known. The investigators sampled blood at baseline, at cycle 4 day 1, and at cycle 7 day 1. This record comes from a study of OX40 agonist ivuxolimab in advanced cancers. The study, taken as a whole, reports: At doses 0.1 to 3.0 mg/kg, CD4+ and CD8+ clones expanded.

The V gene lost 4 bases and the J gene lost 7 bases, with 13 bases spanning the gap. From germline, CDR1 is SGHTA and CDR2 FQGNSA. This CDR3 has 13 amino acids. The protocol was immunoSEQ multiplex PCR, while the TCRdb copy is restricted to in-frame clones and leaves out a portion. Here the sample spans about 37,000 clones, 85% being singletons. This sequence joins TRBV7-2 and TRBJ1-1; no clear D. Material: CD4+ or CD8+ T cells sorted from blood, obtained in a trial of the OX40 agonist ivuxolimab. The sequence was obtained from an adult with an advanced solid tumor such as melanoma, head and neck, liver or kidney cancer. CDR3 sequence (DNA): TGTGCCAGCAGCTCGACGCGGAGTAGTGAAGCTTTCTTT. This encodes CASSSTRSSEAFF.